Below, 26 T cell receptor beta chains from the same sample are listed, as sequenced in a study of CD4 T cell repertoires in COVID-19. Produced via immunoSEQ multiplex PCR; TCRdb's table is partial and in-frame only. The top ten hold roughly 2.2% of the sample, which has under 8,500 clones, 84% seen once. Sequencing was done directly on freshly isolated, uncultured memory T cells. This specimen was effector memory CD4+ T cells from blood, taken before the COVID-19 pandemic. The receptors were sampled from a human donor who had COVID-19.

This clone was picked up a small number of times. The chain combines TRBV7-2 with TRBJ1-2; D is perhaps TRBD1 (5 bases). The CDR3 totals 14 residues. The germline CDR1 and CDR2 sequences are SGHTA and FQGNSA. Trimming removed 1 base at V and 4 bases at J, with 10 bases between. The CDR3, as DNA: TGTGCCAGCAGCTTAGACAGGCTCACCTATGGCTACACCTTC. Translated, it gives CASSLDRLTYGYTF. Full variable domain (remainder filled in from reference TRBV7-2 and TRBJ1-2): GAGVSQSPSNKVTEKGKDVELRCDPISGHTALYWYRQSLGQGLEFLIYFQGNSAPDKSGLPSDRFSAERTGGSVSTLTIQRTQQEDSAVYLCASSLDRLTYGYTFGSGTRLTVV.

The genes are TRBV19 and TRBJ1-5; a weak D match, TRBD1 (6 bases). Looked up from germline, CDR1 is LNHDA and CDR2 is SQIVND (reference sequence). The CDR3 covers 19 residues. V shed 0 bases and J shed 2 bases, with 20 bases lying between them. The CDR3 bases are TGTGCCAGTAGTATAGATAACGAGTGGTGGGACACCCGCAATCAGCCCCAGCATTTT. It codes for CASSIDNEWWDTRNQPQHF. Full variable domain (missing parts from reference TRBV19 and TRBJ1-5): DGGITQSPKYLFRKEGQNVTLSCEQNLNHDAMYWYRQDPGQGLRLIYYSQIVNDFQKGDIAEGYSVSREKKESFPLTVTSAQKNPTAFYLCASSIDNEWWDTRNQPQHFGDGTRLSIL.

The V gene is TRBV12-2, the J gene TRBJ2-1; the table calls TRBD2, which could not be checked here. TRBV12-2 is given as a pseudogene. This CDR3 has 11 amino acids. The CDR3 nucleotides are TGTGCAACTGAGGCCGGAAATGAGCAGTTCTTC. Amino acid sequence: CATEAGNEQFF.

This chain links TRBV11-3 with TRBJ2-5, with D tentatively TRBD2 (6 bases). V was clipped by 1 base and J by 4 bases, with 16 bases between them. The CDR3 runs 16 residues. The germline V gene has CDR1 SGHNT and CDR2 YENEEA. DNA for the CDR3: TGTGCCAGCAGCTTAGGAGGGCGGGAACTGTCAGAGACCCAGTACTTC. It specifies CASSLGGRELSETQYF.

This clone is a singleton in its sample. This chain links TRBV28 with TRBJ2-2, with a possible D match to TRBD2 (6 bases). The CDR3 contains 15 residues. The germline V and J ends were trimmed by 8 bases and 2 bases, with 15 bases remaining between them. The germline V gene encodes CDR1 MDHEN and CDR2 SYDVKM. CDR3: CASRLAGLNTGELFF. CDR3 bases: TGTGCCAGCCGGCTCGCGGGACTTAACACCGGGGAGCTGTTTTTT.

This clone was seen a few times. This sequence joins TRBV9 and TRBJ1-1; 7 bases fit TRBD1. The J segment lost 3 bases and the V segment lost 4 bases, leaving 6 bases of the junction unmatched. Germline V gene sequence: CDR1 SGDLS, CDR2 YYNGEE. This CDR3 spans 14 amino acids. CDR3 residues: CASSPRDSYTEAFF. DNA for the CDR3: TGTGCCAGCAGCCCACGGGACAGTTACACTGAAGCTTTCTTT.

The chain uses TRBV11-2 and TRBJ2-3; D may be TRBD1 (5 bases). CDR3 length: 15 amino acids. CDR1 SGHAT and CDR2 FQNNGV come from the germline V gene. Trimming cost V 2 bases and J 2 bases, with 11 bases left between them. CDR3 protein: CASSLQGIHTDTQYF. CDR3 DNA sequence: TGTGCCAGCAGCTTACAGGGCATTCACACAGATACGCAGTATTTT.

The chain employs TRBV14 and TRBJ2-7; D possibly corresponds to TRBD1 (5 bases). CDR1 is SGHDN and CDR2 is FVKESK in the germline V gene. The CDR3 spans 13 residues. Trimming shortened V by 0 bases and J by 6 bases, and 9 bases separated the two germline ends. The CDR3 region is CASSQDGGAEQYF. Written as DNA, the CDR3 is TGTGCCAGCAGCCAAGACGGTGGGGCCGAGCAGTACTTC.

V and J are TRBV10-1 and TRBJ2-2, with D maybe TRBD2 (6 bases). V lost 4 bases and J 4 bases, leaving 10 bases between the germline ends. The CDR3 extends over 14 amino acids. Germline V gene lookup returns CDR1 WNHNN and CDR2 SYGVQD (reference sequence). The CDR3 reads CASSVTGGTGELFF. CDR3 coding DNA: TGCGCCAGCAGTGTCACCGGGGGCACCGGGGAGCTGTTTTTT.

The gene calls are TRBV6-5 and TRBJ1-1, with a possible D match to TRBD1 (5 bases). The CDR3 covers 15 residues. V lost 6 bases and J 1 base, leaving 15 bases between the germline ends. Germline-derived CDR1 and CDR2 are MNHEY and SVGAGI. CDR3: CASRPHLGANTEAFF. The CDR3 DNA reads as TGTGCCAGCAGACCCCATTTAGGGGCGAACACTGAAGCTTTCTTT.

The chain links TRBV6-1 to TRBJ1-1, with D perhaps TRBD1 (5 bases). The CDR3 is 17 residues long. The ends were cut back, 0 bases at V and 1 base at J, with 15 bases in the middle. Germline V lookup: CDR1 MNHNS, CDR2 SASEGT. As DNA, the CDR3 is TGTGCCAGCAGTGAAGCAAGCGCTAGGACATCGAACACTGAAGCTTTCTTT. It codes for CASSEASARTSNTEAFF.

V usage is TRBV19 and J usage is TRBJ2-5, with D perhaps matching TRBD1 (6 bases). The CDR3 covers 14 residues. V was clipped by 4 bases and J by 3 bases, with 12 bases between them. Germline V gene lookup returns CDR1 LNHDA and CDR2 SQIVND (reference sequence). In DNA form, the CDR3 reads TGTGCCAGTAGTAATCAGGGGCGAGAAGAGACCCAGTACTTC. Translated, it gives CASSNQGREETQYF.

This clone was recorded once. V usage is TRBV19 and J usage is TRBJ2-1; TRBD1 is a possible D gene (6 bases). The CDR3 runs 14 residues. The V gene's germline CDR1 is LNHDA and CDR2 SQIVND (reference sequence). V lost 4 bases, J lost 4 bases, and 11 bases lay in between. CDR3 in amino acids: CASSTRTVYNEQFF. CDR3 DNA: TGTGCCAGTAGTACGCGGACAGTGTACAATGAGCAGTTCTTC. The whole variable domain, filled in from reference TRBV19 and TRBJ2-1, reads DGGITQSPKYLFRKEGQNVTLSCEQNLNHDAMYWYRQDPGQGLRLIYYSQIVNDFQKGDIAEGYSVSREKKESFPLTVTSAQKNPTAFYLCASSTRTVYNEQFFGPGTRLTVL.

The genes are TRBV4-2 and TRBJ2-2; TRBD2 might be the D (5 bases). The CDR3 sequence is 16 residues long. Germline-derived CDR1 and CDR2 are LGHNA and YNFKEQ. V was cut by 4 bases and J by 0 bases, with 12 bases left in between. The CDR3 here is CASSPVFGANTGELFF. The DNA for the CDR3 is TGTGCCAGCAGCCCCGTTTTCGGGGCGAACACCGGGGAGCTGTTTTTT.

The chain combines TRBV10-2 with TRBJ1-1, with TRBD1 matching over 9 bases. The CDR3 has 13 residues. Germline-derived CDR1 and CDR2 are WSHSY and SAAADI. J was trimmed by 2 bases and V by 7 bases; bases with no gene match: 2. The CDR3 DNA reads TGCGCCAGCAAGGGACAGGGTAACACTGAAGCTTTCTTT. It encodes CASKGQGNTEAFF.

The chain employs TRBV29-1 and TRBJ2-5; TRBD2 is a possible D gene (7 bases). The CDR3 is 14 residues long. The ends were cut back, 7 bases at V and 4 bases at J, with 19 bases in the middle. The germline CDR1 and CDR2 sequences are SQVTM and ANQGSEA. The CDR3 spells CSARGGAVRETQYF. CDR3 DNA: TGCAGCGCCCGAGGGGGGGCTGTTAGAGAGACCCAGTACTTC. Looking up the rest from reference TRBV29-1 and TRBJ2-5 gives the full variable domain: SAVISQKPSRDICQRGTSLTIQCQVDSQVTMMFWYRQQPGQSLTLIATANQGSEATYESGFVIDKFPISRPNLTFSTLTVSNMSPEDSSIYLCSARGGAVRETQYFGPGTRLLVL.

The CDR3 DNA reads as TGTGCCAGCAGCTCTGCCGGGACTAACTATGGCTACACCTTC. This encodes CASSSAGTNYGYTF. The chain carries TRBV7-9 and TRBJ1-2; no definite D call. Trimming left V 4 bases short and J 0 bases short, with 9 bases between. This CDR3 contains 14 residues. CDR1 is SEHNR and CDR2 is FQNEAQ in the germline V gene (reference sequence).

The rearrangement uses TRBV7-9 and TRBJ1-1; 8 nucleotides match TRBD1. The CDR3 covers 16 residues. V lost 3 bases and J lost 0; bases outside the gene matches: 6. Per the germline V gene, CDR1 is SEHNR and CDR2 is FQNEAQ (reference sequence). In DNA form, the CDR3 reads TGTGCCAGCAGCTTGGGGGACAGGAATATGAACACTGAAGCTTTCTTT. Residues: CASSLGDRNMNTEAFF. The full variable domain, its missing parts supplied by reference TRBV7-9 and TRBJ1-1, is DTGVSQNPRHKITKRGQNVTFRCDPISEHNRLYWYRQTLGQGPEFLTYFQNEAQLEKSRLLSDRFSAERPKGSFSTLEIQRTEQGDSAMYLCASSLGDRNMNTEAFFGQGTRLTVV.

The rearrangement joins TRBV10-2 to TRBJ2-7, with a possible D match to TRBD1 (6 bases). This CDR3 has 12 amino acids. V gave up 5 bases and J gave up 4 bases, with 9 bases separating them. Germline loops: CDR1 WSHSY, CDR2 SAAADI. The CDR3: CASSLQGYEQYF. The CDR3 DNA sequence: TGCGCCAGCAGTCTACAGGGATACGAGCAGTACTTC.

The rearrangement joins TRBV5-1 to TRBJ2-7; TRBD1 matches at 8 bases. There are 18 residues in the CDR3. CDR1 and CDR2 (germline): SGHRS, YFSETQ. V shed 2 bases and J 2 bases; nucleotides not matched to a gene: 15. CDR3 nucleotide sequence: TGCGCCAGCAGCTTTTCTCTAAGTACGACAGGGGCACCCTACGAGCAGTACTTC. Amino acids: CASSFSLSTTGAPYEQYF.

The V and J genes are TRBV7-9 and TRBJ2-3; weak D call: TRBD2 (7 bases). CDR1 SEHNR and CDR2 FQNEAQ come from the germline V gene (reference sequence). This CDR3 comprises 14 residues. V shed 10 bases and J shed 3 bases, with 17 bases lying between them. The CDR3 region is CATTRGGATDTQYF. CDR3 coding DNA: TGTGCCACCACCAGAGGGGGGGCTACAGATACGCAGTATTTT.

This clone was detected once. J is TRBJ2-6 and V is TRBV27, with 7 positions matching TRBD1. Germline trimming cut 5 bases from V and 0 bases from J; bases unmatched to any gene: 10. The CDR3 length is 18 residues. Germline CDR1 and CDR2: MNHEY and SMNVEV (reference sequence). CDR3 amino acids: CASSPTGQFYSGANVLTF. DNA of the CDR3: TGTGCCAGCAGTCCAACGGGACAGTTCTACTCTGGGGCCAACGTCCTGACTTTC.

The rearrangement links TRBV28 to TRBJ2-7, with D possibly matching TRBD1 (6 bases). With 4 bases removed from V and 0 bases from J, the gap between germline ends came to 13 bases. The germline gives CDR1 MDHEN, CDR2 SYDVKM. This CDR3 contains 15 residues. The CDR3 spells CASSSPGVPSYEQYF. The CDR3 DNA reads TGTGCCAGCAGTTCGCCAGGGGTCCCCTCCTACGAGCAGTACTTC.

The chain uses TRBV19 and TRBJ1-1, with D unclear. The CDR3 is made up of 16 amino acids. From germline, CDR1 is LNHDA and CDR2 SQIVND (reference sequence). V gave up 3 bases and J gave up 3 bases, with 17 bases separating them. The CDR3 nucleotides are TGTGCCAGTAGTATTTATCGACATCGAGCGGACACTGAAGCTTTCTTT. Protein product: CASSIYRHRADTEAFF.

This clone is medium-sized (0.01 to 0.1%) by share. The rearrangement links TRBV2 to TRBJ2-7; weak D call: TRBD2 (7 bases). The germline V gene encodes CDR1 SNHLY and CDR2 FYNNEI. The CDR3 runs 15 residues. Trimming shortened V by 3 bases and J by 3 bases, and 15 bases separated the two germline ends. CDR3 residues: CASSDSGQGYYEQYF. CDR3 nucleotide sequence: TGTGCCAGCAGTGATAGCGGGCAGGGGTACTACGAGCAGTACTTC.

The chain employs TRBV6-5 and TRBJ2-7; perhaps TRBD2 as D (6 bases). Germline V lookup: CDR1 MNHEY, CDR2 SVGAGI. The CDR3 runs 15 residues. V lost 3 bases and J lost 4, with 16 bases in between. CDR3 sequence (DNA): TGTGCCAGCAGTTATACGGGAGTATCTATTTACGAGCAGTACTTC. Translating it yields CASSYTGVSIYEQYF.